These 4 T cell receptor beta chains were all obtained from the same sample, sequenced in a study of blood T cell repertoires in COVID-19. Clones were read by immunoSEQ multiplex PCR, and TCRdb kept only the in-frame ones, dropping some. The data hold approximately 300,000 clones, with around 90% observed a single time. The sample comprised peripheral blood. The receptors were sampled from a woman aged 40 to 49 with COVID-19, enrolled during active disease.

The V call is TRBV7-2, the J call TRBJ2-1; D unresolved. Trimming pared 5 bases from V and 0 bases from J, leaving 11 bases between. This CDR3 comprises 15 residues. The germline V gene encodes CDR1 SGHTA and CDR2 FQGNSA. The CDR3 nucleotides read TGTGCCAGCAGCGTTTCCTCTAGCTCCTACAATGAGCAGTTCTTC. Protein sequence: CASSVSSSSYNEQFF.

This sequence joins TRBV6-1 and TRBJ1-6, with 7 nucleotides matching TRBD1. The germline V gene encodes CDR1 MNHNS and CDR2 SASEGT. Unmatched junction bases numbered 8, after V lost 7 bases and J lost 11 bases. The CDR3 extends over 13 amino acids. This CDR3 reads CASTDRALTPLHF. CDR3 sequence (DNA): TGTGCCAGCACTGACAGGGCGCTGACACCCCTCCACTTT.

V and J are TRBV19 and TRBJ2-1; 11 positions agree with TRBD2. Germline CDR1 is LNHDA and CDR2 is SQIVND (reference sequence). V was clipped by 4 bases and J by 3 bases; unmatched bases: 2. CDR3 length equals 15 residues. CDR3 DNA sequence: TGTGCCAGTAGTAAGACTAGCGGGGTCTACAATGAGCAGTTCTTC. Protein sequence: CASSKTSGVYNEQFF.

This chain connects TRBV28 to TRBJ1-2, with a tentative D call TRBD1 (5 bases). V lost 2 bases, J lost 6 bases, and 16 bases lay in between. This CDR3 is built from 15 residues. CDR1 and CDR2 (germline): MDHEN, SYDVKM. The CDR3 region is CASSLLGLQGDGYTF. The CDR3 DNA reads as TGTGCCAGCAGTTTACTAGGGCTTCAAGGGGATGGCTACACCTTC.